This entry is about one TCR beta chain. Its antigen is still unknown. This record belongs to a study of T cells in Graves' hyperthyroidism and ophthalmopathy. Broader study findings: Progression to ophthalmopathy was predicted a median of approximately seven months early.

Exclusion followed for patients with uncontrolled infection, other autoimmune disease, pregnancy or lactation. The PBMCs were sourced from fresh peripheral blood (less than 11 ml). Germline V gene data show CDR1 as SEHNR and CDR2 as FQNEAQ (reference sequence). This CDR3 contains 15 residues. Trimming cost V 5 bases and J 4 bases; bases outside gene matches: 2. Template material for amplifying TCR beta CDR3 regions consisted of RNA transcripts. Initially, a first-round RT-PCR of the TCR CDR3 employed the HTBI primer set. Each CDR3 protein gets one entry after TCRdb re-called the multiplex PCR reads with MiXCR. Here the sample spans a few hundred thousand distinct CDR3 sequences, around 20% being singletons.

The chain uses TRBV7-9 and TRBJ2-7; TRBD2 matches 16 bases. The sample consisted of blood. This receptor was taken from a man aged 18 to 35 with Graves' ophthalmopathy. The CDR3 DNA sequence: TGTGCCAGCAGCCCGGGACTAGCGGGGGGGTACGAGCAGTACTTC. It specifies CASSPGLAGGYEQYF.